The rows below give T cell receptor beta chains drawn from one sample of a study of blood T cell repertoires in COVID-19. TCRdb's copy holds only in-frame clones and misses some; the assay was immunoSEQ multiplex PCR. The sample consists of about 27,000 clones, around four fifths of them appearing once. Sequenced material: peripheral blood. The receptors originated from a man aged 70 or older with acute or convalescent COVID-19. Each CDR3 is given with its conserved first and last residue. A D gene is named only where the DNA matches it firmly. Clone size is shown for a subset of rows, as once, few, many or a class of expanded clone.

V gene: TRBV7-2
J gene: TRBJ1-5
D gene: NA
clone size: once
CDR3 DNA: TGTGCCAGCAGCTTAGTGGCGCAGGGAGGTGACCAGCATTTT
CDR3 protein: CASSLVAQGGDQHF

V gene: TRBV24-1
J gene: TRBJ1-5
D gene: NA
clone size: NA
CDR3 DNA: TGTGCCACCAGTGACTCGCGGTTCAATCAGCCCCAGCATTTT
CDR3 protein: CATSDSRFNQPQHF

V gene: TRBV7-2
J gene: TRBJ1-6
D gene: TRBD1
clone size: NA
CDR3 DNA: TGTGCCAGCAGCACCAGGGGGCGGGGTTCACCCCTCCACTTT
CDR3 protein: CASSTRGRGSPLHF

V gene: TRBV5-1
J gene: TRBJ1-4
D gene: NA
clone size: once
CDR3 DNA: TGCGCCAGCAGCGAACAGGGTCGGAGTGAAAAACTGTTTTTT
CDR3 protein: CASSEQGRSEKLFF

V gene: TRBV27
J gene: TRBJ1-1
D gene: NA
clone size: once
CDR3 DNA: TGTGCCAGCAGTTTCATCCCGAACACTGAAGCTTTCTTT
CDR3 protein: CASSFIPNTEAFF

V gene: TRBV7-9
J gene: TRBJ1-3
D gene: NA
clone size: NA
CDR3 DNA: TGTGCCAGCAGCCCACTAGCAGACACCATATATTTT
CDR3 protein: CASSPLADTIYF

V gene: TRBV18
J gene: TRBJ2-3
D gene: TRBD2
clone size: NA
CDR3 DNA: TGTGCCAGCTCACCGCCCTTACTAGCGGAGAGCACAGATACGCAGTATTTT
CDR3 protein: CASSPPLLAESTDTQYF

V gene: TRBV10-3
J gene: TRBJ1-6
D gene: TRBD1
clone size: NA
CDR3 DNA: TGTGCCATCAGTGATTTGGGACAGGGTAATTCACCCCTCCACTTT
CDR3 protein: CAISDLGQGNSPLHF

V gene: TRBV30
J gene: TRBJ2-1
D gene: NA
clone size: once
CDR3 DNA: TGTGCCTGGAGCCACAGGAACAATGAGCAGTTCTTC
CDR3 protein: CAWSHRNNEQFF

V gene: TRBV28
J gene: TRBJ2-2
D gene: TRBD2
clone size: NA
CDR3 DNA: TGTGCCAGCAGCACTAGCGGGGGAATCCCCCTGAACACCGGGGAGCTGTTTTTT
CDR3 protein: CASSTSGGIPLNTGELFF

V gene: TRBV27
J gene: TRBJ1-2
D gene: TRBD1
clone size: NA
CDR3 DNA: TGTGCCAGCAGTCCCCAGGGACAGGGGAAGAGGGGCTACACCTTC
CDR3 protein: CASSPQGQGKRGYTF

V gene: TRBV6-5
J gene: TRBJ1-2
D gene: TRBD1
clone size: few
CDR3 DNA: TGTGCCAGCACCCCGGGACAGACAACTTATGGCTACACCTTC
CDR3 protein: CASTPGQTTYGYTF

V gene: TRBV11-3
J gene: TRBJ2-7
D gene: NA
clone size: once
CDR3 DNA: TGTGCCAGCAGCCCTAGTGGGGCTAGCGAGCAGTACTTC
CDR3 protein: CASSPSGASEQYF

V gene: TRBV30
J gene: TRBJ2-3
D gene: NA
clone size: NA
CDR3 DNA: TGTGCCTGGAGTGATGGGTCCCCCGGGGGAGATACGCAGTATTTT
CDR3 protein: CAWSDGSPGGDTQYF

V gene: TRBV29-1
J gene: TRBJ1-2
D gene: NA
clone size: NA
CDR3 DNA: TGCACCGGCGGGGGAGGCTATGGCTACACCTTC
CDR3 protein: CTGGGGYGYTF

V gene: TRBV6-2/TRBV6-3
J gene: TRBJ1-5
D gene: NA
clone size: NA
CDR3 DNA: TGTGCCAGCAGTTACGGGAGGAGCAATCAGCCCCAGCATTTT
CDR3 protein: CASSYGRSNQPQHF

V gene: TRBV6-5
J gene: TRBJ2-6
D gene: NA
clone size: NA
CDR3 DNA: TGTGCCAGCAGCCGTATGGGGGCCAACGTCCTGACTTTC
CDR3 protein: CASSRMGANVLTF

V gene: TRBV7-2
J gene: TRBJ2-2
D gene: TRBD2
clone size: NA
CDR3 DNA: TGTGCCAGCAGCTCGCCTAGCGGGAGGGCCGCCGGGGAGCTGTTTTTT
CDR3 protein: CASSSPSGRAAGELFF

V gene: TRBV13
J gene: TRBJ2-7
D gene: TRBD2
clone size: few
CDR3 DNA: TGTGCCAGCAGCTTCCGGACTAGCGGGAGAGGATCCTACGAGCAGTACTTC
CDR3 protein: CASSFRTSGRGSYEQYF

V gene: TRBV30
J gene: TRBJ1-5
D gene: NA
clone size: NA
CDR3 DNA: TGTGCCTGGAGTGTAACCGGTCAGCCCCAGCATTTT
CDR3 protein: CAWSVTGQPQHF

V gene: TRBV4-1
J gene: TRBJ1-6
D gene: NA
clone size: few
CDR3 DNA: TGCGCCAGCAGTCCCGGGAACTGGGGTTCACCCCTCCACTTT
CDR3 protein: CASSPGNWGSPLHF

V gene: TRBV19
J gene: TRBJ2-2
D gene: TRBD2
clone size: NA
CDR3 DNA: TGTGCCAGTAGTATATGGGGGGAGGGCCTCACCGGGGAGCTGTTTTTT
CDR3 protein: CASSIWGEGLTGELFF

V gene: TRBV19
J gene: TRBJ1-5
D gene: NA
clone size: NA
CDR3 DNA: TGTGCCAGCCAGCTAGGCAATCAGCCCCAGCATTTT
CDR3 protein: CASQLGNQPQHF

V gene: TRBV2
J gene: TRBJ2-5
D gene: TRBD2
clone size: NA
CDR3 DNA: TGTGCCAGCAGTGGGGAGGGGATGGGAGAGACCCAGTACTTC
CDR3 protein: CASSGEGMGETQYF

V gene: TRBV27
J gene: TRBJ1-1
D gene: NA
clone size: once
CDR3 DNA: TGTGCCAGCAGTTTCTCGGTTGTGAACACTGAAGCTTTCTTT
CDR3 protein: CASSFSVVNTEAFF

V gene: TRBV11-2
J gene: TRBJ2-5
D gene: NA
clone size: once
CDR3 DNA: TGTGCCAGCAGCAGTCTACGGGGGAAACAAGAGACCCAGTACTTC
CDR3 protein: CASSSLRGKQETQYF

V gene: TRBV29-1
J gene: TRBJ1-2
D gene: NA
clone size: NA
CDR3 DNA: TGCAGCGGCTGGGGGGGCCCCGAAGGCTACACCTTC
CDR3 protein: CSGWGGPEGYTF

V gene: TRBV9
J gene: TRBJ1-6
D gene: NA
clone size: few
CDR3 DNA: TGTGCCAGCAGCGTTGGGGGGGCAGCGCAATTTACACCCCTCCACTTT
CDR3 protein: CASSVGGAAQFTPLHF

V gene: TRBV28
J gene: TRBJ1-6
D gene: NA
clone size: NA
CDR3 DNA: TGTGCCAGCAGCCGTAGTCCTTCACCCCTCCACTTT
CDR3 protein: CASSRSPSPLHF

V gene: TRBV7-4
J gene: TRBJ1-4
D gene: NA
clone size: NA
CDR3 DNA: TGTGCCAGCAGCTTAAGGGGGGGACGGCCGCACTCCTATGAAAAACTGTTTTTT
CDR3 protein: CASSLRGGRPHSYEKLFF

V gene: TRBV6-5
J gene: TRBJ2-7
D gene: TRBD1
clone size: NA
CDR3 DNA: TGTGCCAGCAGTTACCCGGGACAGGGGTACTACGAGCAGTACTTC
CDR3 protein: CASSYPGQGYYEQYF

V gene: TRBV5-6
J gene: TRBJ1-3
D gene: NA
clone size: NA
CDR3 DNA: TGTGCCAGCCACTGGGGGGAAGGAGACACCATATATTTT
CDR3 protein: CASHWGEGDTIYF

V gene: TRBV30
J gene: TRBJ2-1
D gene: NA
clone size: NA
CDR3 DNA: TGTGCCTGGAGTAGATCTGACCGGGTCGGCGATGAGCAGTTCTTC
CDR3 protein: CAWSRSDRVGDEQFF

V gene: TRBV12-3/TRBV12-4
J gene: TRBJ1-4
D gene: NA
clone size: NA
CDR3 DNA: TGTGCCAGCAGAGCGAGGGCTAATGAAAAACTGTTTTTT
CDR3 protein: CASRARANEKLFF

V gene: TRBV30
J gene: TRBJ1-4
D gene: NA
clone size: NA
CDR3 DNA: TGTGCCTGGGGAGGGAGGGTAACTAATGAAAAACTGTTTTTT
CDR3 protein: CAWGGRVTNEKLFF

V gene: TRBV5-8
J gene: TRBJ1-1
D gene: TRBD1
clone size: NA
CDR3 DNA: TGTGCCAGCAGGCGGGACAGCTACACTGAAGCTTTCTTT
CDR3 protein: CASRRDSYTEAFF

V gene: TRBV7-9
J gene: TRBJ1-2
D gene: NA
clone size: NA
CDR3 DNA: TGTGCCAGCAGCTTCGTAGCCAGGGTGGGTGGCTACACCTTC
CDR3 protein: CASSFVARVGGYTF

V gene: TRBV21-1
J gene: TRBJ2-6
D gene: NA
clone size: once
CDR3 DNA: TGTGCCAGCAGATGGAGCCAAAGTCGGGCCAACGTCCTGACTTTC
CDR3 protein: CASRWSQSRANVLTF

V gene: TRBV5-1
J gene: TRBJ2-4
D gene: NA
clone size: NA
CDR3 DNA: TGCGCCAGCAGCTTGATCCAGGGGGGAGCCAAAAACATTCAGTACTTC
CDR3 protein: CASSLIQGGAKNIQYF

V gene: TRBV20-1
J gene: TRBJ2-5
D gene: TRBD2
clone size: NA
CDR3 DNA: TGCAGTGCTAGTTTAGCGGGGCTCCAAGAGACCCAGTACTTC
CDR3 protein: CSASLAGLQETQYF

V gene: TRBV4-1
J gene: TRBJ2-7
D gene: NA
clone size: few
CDR3 DNA: TGCGCCAGCAGCCAAGACGGTTCAGGTTTTTACGAGCAGTACTTC
CDR3 protein: CASSQDGSGFYEQYF

V gene: TRBV19
J gene: TRBJ1-6
D gene: NA
clone size: NA
CDR3 DNA: TGTGCCAGTAGTCTTCCGGTTAATTCACCCCTCCACTTT
CDR3 protein: CASSLPVNSPLHF

V gene: TRBV19
J gene: TRBJ2-3
D gene: NA
clone size: NA
CDR3 DNA: TGTGCCAGTACCCTCTGGTTGGGGAGGCCAGATACGCAGTATTTT
CDR3 protein: CASTLWLGRPDTQYF

V gene: TRBV30
J gene: TRBJ1-2
D gene: NA
clone size: NA
CDR3 DNA: TGTGCCTGGAGTGAAGCAGGCGGCTACACCTTC
CDR3 protein: CAWSEAGGYTF

V gene: TRBV11-3
J gene: TRBJ1-1
D gene: NA
clone size: NA
CDR3 DNA: TGTGCCAGCAGCCAGACTGGGAACACTGAAGCTTTCTTT
CDR3 protein: CASSQTGNTEAFF

V gene: TRBV4-1
J gene: TRBJ2-5
D gene: NA
clone size: NA
CDR3 DNA: TGCGCCAGCAGCCAGGCCGGACTCGGGGAGACCCAGTACTTC
CDR3 protein: CASSQAGLGETQYF

V gene: TRBV9
J gene: TRBJ2-1
D gene: NA
clone size: NA
CDR3 DNA: TGTGCCAGCAGCGTAGGGCTAGCTGAGCAGTTCTTC
CDR3 protein: CASSVGLAEQFF

V gene: TRBV27
J gene: TRBJ2-5
D gene: TRBD1
clone size: NA
CDR3 DNA: TGTGCCAGCAGTTTTAGACAGGGGGGTACCCCAATTCAAGAGACCCAGTACTTC
CDR3 protein: CASSFRQGGTPIQETQYF

V gene: TRBV11-3
J gene: TRBJ2-1
D gene: NA
clone size: NA
CDR3 DNA: TGTGCCAGCAGCTTAAATTCCGGGATGCTCCACAATGAGCAGTTCTTC
CDR3 protein: CASSLNSGMLHNEQFF

V gene: TRBV9
J gene: TRBJ1-6
D gene: NA
clone size: NA
CDR3 DNA: TGTGCCAGCAGCAACGGCCGGGGATCACCCCTCCACTTT
CDR3 protein: CASSNGRGSPLHF